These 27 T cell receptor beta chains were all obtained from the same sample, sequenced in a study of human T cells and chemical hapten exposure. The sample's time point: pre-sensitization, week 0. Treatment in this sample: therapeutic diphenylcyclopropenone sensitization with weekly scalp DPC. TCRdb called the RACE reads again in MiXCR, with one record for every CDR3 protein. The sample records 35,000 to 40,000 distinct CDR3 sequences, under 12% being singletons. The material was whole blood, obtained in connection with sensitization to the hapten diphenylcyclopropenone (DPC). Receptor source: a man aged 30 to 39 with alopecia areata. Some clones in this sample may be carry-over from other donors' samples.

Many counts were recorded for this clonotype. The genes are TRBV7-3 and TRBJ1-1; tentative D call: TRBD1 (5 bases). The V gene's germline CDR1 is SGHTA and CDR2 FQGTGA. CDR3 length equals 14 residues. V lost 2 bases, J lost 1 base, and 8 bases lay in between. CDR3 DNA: TGTGCCAGCAGCTTAGGGGGATGGAACACTGAAGCTTTCTTT. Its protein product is CASSLGGWNTEAFF.

The DNA of the CDR3 is TGTGCCAGCAGCGTAGTGGCTAGCGGCACAGATACGCAGTATTTT. Translation gives CASSVVASGTDTQYF. The chain has TRBV9 and TRBJ2-3; maybe TRBD2 (6 bases). The ends were cut back, 0 bases at V and 1 base at J, with 9 bases in the middle. This CDR3 has 15 amino acids. CDR1 SGDLS and CDR2 YYNGEE come from the germline V gene.

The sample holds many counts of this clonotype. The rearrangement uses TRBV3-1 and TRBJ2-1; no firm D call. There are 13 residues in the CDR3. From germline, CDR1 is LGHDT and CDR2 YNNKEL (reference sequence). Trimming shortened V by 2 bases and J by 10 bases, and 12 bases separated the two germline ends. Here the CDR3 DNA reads TGTGCCAGCAGCCAAAATACTATGTACGAGCAGTTCTTC. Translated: CASSQNTMYEQFF.

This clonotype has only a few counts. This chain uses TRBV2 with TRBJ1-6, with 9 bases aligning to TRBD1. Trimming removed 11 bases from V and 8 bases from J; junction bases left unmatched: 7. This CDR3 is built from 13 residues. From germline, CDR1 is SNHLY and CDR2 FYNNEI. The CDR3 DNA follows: TGTGCCGGGGGACAGGGACCTGATTCACCCCTCCACTTT. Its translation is CAGGQGPDSPLHF.

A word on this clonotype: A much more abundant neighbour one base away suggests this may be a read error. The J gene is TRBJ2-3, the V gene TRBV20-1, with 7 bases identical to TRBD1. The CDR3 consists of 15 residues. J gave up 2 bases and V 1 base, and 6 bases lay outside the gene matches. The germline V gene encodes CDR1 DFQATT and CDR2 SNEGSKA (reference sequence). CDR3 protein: CSARVSRGFTDTQYF. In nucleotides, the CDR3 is TGCAGTGCTAGAGTTAGCAGGGGGTTCACAGATACGCAGTATTTT.

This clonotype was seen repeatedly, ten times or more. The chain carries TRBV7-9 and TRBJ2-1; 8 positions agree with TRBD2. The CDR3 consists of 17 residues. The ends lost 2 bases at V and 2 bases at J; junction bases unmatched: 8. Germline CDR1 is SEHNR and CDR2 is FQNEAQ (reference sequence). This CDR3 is CASSLLGLALAYNEQFF. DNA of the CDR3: TGTGCCAGCAGCTTACTTGGACTAGCCTTAGCCTACAATGAGCAGTTCTTC.

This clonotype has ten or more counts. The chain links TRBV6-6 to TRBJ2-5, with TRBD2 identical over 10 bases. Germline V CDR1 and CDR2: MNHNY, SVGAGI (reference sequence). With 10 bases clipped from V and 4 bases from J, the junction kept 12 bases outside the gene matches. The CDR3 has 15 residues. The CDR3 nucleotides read TGTGCCACCAGAACTAGCGGGACAATAGGAGAGACCCAGTACTTC. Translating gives CATRTSGTIGETQYF.

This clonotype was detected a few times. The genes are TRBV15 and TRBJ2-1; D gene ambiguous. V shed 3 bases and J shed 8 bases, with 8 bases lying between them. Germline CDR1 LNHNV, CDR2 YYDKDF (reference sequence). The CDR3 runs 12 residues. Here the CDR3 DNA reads TGTGCCACCAGCAGTGGTTGGGATGAGCAGTTCTTC. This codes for CATSSGWDEQFF. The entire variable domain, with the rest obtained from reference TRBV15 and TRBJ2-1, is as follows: DAMVIQNPRYQVTQFGKPVTLSCSQTLNHNVMYWYQQKSSQAPKLLFHYYDKDFNNEADTPDNFQSRRPNTSFCFLDIRSPGLGDTAMYLCATSSGWDEQFFGPGTRLTVL.

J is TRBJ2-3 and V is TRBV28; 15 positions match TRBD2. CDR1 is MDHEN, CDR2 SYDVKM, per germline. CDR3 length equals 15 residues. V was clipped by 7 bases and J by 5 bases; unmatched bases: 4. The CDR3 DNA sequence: TGTGCCAGCACCCCGGGACTAGCGGGAGGAGATACGCAGTATTTT. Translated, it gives CASTPGLAGGDTQYF.

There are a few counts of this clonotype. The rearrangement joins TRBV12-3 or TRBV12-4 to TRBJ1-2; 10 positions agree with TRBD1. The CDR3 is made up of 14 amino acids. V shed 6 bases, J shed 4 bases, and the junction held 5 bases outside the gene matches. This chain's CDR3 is CASSPRDRGYGYTF. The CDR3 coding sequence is TGTGCCAGCAGCCCCCGGGACAGGGGCTATGGCTACACCTTC.

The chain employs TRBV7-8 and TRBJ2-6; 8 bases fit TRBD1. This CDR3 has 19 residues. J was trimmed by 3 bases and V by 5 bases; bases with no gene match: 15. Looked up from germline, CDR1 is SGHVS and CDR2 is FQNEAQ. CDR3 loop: CASSLYSMQGANGANVLTF. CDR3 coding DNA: TGTGCCAGCAGCCTTTACAGTATGCAGGGGGCAAATGGGGCCAACGTCCTGACTTTC. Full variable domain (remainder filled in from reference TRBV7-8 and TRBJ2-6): GAGVSQSPRYKVAKRGQDVALRCDPISGHVSLFWYQQALGQGPEFLTYFQNEAQLDKSGLPSDRFFAERPEGSVSTLKIQRTQQEDSAVYLCASSLYSMQGANGANVLTFGAGSRLTVL.

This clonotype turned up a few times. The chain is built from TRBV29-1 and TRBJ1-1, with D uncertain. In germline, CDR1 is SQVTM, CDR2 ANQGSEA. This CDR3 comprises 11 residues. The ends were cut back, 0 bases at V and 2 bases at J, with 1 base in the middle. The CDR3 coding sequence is TGCAGCGTTGAAGAAAACACTGAAGCTTTCTTT. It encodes CSVEENTEAFF.

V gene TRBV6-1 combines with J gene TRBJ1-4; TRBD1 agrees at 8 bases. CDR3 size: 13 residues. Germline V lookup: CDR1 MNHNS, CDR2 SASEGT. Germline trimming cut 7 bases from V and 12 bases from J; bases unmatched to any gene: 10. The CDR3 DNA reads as TGTGCCAGCAAAAACAGGGGGTTAGGGGAACTGTTTTTT. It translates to CASKNRGLGELFF.

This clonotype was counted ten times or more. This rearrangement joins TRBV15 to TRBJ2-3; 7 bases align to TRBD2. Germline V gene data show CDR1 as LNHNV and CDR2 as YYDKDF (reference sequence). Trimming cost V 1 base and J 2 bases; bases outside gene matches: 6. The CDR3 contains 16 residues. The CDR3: CATSRGEGPSTDTQYF. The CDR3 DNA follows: TGTGCCACCAGCAGAGGGGAGGGTCCCTCCACAGATACGCAGTATTTT.

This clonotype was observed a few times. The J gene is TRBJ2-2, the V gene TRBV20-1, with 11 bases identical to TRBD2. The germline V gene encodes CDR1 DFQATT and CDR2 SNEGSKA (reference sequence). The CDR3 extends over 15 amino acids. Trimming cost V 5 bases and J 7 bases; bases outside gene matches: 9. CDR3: CSAPLAGGPVGELFF. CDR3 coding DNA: TGCAGTGCTCCTTTAGCGGGAGGGCCGGTCGGGGAGCTGTTTTTT.

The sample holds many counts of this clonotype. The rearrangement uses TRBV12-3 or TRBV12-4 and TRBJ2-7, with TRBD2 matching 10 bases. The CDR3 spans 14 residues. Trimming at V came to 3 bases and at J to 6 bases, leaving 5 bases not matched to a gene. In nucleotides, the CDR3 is TGTGCCAGCAGTTTTGGGACTAGCGTCGGCGAGCAGTACGTC. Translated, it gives CASSFGTSVGEQYV.

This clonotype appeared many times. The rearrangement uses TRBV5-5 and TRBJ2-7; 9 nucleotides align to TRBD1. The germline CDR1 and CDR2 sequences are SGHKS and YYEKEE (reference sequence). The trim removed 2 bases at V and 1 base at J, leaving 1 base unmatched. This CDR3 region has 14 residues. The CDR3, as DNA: TGTGCCAGCAGCTTCGGACAGGGGTCCTACGAGCAGTACGTC. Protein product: CASSFGQGSYEQYV.

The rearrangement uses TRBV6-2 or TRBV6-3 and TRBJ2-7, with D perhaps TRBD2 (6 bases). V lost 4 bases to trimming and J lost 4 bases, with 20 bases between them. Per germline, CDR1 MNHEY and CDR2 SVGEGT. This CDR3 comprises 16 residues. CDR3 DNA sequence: TGTGCCAGCAGTTCTTCTTCCGGGACTCTCTTTTACGAGCAGTACGTC. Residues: CASSSSSGTLFYEQYV.

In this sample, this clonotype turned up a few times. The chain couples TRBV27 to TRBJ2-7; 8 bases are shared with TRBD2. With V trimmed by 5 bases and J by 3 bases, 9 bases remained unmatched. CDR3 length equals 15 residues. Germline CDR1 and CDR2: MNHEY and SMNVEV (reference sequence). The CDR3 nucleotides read TGTGCCAGCAGTAGGCCGGGACTAGGGCACTACGAGCAGTACTTC. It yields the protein CASSRPGLGHYEQYF.

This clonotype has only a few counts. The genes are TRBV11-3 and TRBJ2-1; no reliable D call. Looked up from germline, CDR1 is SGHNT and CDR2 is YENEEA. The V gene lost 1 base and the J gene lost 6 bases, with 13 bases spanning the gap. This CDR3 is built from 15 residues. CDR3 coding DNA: TGTGCCAGCAGCTTAGCCGGATTCTTTACCAATGAGCAGTTCTTC. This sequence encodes CASSLAGFFTNEQFF.

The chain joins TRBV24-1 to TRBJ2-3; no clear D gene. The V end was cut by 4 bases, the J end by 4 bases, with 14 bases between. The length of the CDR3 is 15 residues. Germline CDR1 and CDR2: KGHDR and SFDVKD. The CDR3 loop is CATSDPLAPSDTQYF. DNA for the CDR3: TGTGCCACCAGTGACCCCCTCGCCCCGTCAGATACGCAGTATTTT.

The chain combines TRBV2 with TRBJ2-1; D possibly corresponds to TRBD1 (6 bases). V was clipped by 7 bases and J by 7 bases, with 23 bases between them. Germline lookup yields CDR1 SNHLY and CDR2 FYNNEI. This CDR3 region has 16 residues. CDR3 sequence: CASNPRGQSKPNEQFF. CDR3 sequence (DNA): TGTGCCAGCAACCCTCGCGGACAGAGCAAACCTAATGAGCAGTTCTTC. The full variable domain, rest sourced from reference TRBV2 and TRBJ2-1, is EPEVTQTPSHQVTQMGQEVILRCVPISNHLYFYWYRQILGQKVEFLVSFYNNEISEKSEIFDDQFSVERPDGSNFTLKIRSTKLEDSAMYFCASNPRGQSKPNEQFFGPGTRLTVL.

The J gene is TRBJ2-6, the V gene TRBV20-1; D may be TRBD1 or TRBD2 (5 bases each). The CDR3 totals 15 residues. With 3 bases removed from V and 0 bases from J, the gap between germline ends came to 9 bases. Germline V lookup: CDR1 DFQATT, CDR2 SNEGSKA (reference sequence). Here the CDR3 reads CSASEGFSGANVLTF. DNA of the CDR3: TGCAGTGCTAGCGAGGGGTTCTCTGGGGCCAACGTCCTGACTTTC.

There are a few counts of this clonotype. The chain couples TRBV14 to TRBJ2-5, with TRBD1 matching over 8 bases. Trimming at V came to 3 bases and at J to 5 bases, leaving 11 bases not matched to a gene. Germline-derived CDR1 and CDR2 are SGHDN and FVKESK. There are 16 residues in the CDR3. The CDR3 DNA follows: TGTGCCAGCAGCCATATGGGACAGGCCACTTCGGAGACCCAGTACTTC. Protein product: CASSHMGQATSETQYF.

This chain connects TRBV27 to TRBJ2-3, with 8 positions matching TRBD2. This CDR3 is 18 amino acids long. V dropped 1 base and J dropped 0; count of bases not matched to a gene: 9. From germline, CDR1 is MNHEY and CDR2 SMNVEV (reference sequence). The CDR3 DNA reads TGTGCCAGCAGTTTATTCACGGGAGGGGTCGCGAGCACAGATACGCAGTATTTT. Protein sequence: CASSLFTGGVASTDTQYF.

CDR3 nucleotides: TGTGCCAGCAGCCAACGACTAGCTGGCACCGGGGAGCTGTTTTTT. Translated: CASSQRLAGTGELFF. The chain recombines TRBV14 with TRBJ2-2; 7 bases map to TRBD2. V gave up 2 bases and J gave up 4 bases; unmatched junction bases: 4. The V gene's germline CDR1 is SGHDN and CDR2 FVKESK. This CDR3 has 15 amino acids.

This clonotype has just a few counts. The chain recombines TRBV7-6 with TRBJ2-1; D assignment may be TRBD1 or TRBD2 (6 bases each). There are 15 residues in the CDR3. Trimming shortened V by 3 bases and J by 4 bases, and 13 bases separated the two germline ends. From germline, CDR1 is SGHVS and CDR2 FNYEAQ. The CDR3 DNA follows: TGTGCCAGCAGCTTTACCGGGGGCCGGTACAATGAGCAGTTCTTC. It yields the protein CASSFTGGRYNEQFF.